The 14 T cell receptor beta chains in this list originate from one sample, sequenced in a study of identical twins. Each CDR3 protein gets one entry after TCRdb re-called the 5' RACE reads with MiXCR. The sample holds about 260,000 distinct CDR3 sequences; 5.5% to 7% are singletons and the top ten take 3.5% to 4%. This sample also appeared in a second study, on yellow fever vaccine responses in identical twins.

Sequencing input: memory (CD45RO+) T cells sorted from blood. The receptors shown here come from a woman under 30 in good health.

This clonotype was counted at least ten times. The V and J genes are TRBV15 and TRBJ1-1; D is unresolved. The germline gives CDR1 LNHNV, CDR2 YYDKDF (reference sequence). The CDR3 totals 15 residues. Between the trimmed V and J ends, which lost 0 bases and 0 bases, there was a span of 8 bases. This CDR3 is CATSRDVQMNTEAFF. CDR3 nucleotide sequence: TGTGCCACCAGCAGAGATGTACAAATGAACACTGAAGCTTTCTTT.

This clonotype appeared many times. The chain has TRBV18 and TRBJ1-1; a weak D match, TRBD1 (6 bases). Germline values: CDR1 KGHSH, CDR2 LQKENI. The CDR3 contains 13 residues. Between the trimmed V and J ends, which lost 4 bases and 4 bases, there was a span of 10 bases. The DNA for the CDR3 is TGTGCCAGCTCACGGACAGAATTCACTGAAGCTTTCTTT. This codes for CASSRTEFTEAFF.

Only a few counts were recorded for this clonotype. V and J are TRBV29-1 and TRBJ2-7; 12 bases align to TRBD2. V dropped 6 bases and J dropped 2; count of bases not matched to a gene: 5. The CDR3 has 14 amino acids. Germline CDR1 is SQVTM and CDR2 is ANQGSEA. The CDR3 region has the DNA TGCAGCGTCTCGACTAGCGGGAGCCCCTACGAGCAGTACTTC. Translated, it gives CSVSTSGSPYEQYF.

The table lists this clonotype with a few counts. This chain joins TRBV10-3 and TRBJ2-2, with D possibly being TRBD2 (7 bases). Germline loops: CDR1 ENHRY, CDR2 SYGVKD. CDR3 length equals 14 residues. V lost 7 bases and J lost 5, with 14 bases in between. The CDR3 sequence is CAIMGGGLTGELFF. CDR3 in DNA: TGTGCCATCATGGGCGGGGGCCTAACCGGGGAGCTGTTTTTT.

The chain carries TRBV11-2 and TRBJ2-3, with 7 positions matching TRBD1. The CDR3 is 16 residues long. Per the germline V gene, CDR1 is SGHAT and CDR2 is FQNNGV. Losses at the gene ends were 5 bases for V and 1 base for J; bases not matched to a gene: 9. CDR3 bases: TGTGCCAGCAGCCGCCATACCACAGGGGGCACAGATACGCAGTATTTT. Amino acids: CASSRHTTGGTDTQYF.

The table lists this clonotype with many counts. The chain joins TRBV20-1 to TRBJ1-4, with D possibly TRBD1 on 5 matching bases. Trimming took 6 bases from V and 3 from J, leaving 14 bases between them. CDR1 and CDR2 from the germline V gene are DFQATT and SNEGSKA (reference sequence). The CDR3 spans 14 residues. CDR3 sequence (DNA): TGCAGTGCCGCCGGGGGAGGGGCTAATGAAAAACTGTTTTTT. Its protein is CSAAGGGANEKLFF.

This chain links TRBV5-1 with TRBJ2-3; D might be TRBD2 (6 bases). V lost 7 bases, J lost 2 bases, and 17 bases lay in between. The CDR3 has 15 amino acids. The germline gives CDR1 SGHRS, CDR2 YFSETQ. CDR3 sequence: CASSRAAGSTDTQYF. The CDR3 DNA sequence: TGCGCCAGCTCCCGAGCGGCGGGGTCCACAGATACGCAGTATTTT.

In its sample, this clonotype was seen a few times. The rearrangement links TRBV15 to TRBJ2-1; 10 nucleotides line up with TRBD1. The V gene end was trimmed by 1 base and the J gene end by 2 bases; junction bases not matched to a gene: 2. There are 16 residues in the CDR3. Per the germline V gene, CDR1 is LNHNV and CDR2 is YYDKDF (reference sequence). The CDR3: CATSRAGTGAYNEQFF. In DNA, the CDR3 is TGTGCCACCAGCAGAGCGGGGACAGGGGCCTACAATGAGCAGTTCTTC. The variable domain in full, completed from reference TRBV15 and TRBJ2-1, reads DAMVIQNPRYQVTQFGKPVTLSCSQTLNHNVMYWYQQKSSQAPKLLFHYYDKDFNNEADTPDNFQSRRPNTSFCFLDIRSPGLGDTAMYLCATSRAGTGAYNEQFFGPGTRLTVL.

CDR3 bases: TGCAGTGCTAGAGATTCGGGGACGAACACCGGGGAGCTGTTTTTT. Translating gives CSARDSGTNTGELFF. The V gene is TRBV20-1, the J gene TRBJ2-2, with TRBD2 as a possible D gene (5 bases). From germline, CDR1 is DFQATT and CDR2 SNEGSKA (reference sequence). This CDR3 has 15 residues. V lost 0 bases and J 0 bases, leaving 8 bases between the germline ends.

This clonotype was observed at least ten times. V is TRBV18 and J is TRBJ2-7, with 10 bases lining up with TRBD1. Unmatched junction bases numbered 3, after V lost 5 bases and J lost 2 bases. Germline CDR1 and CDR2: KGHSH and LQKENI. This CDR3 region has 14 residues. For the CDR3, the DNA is TGTGCCAGCTCATTGGGACAGGGGCCCTACGAGCAGTACGTC. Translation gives CASSLGQGPYEQYV.

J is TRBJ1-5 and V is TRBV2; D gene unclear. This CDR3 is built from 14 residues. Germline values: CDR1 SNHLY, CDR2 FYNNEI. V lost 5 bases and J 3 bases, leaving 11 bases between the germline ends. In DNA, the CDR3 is TGTGCCAGCAGTTTAAGGGTATACAATCAGCCCCAGCATTTT. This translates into CASSLRVYNQPQHF. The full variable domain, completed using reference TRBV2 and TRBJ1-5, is EPEVTQTPSHQVTQMGQEVILRCVPISNHLYFYWYRQILGQKVEFLVSFYNNEISEKSEIFDDQFSVERPDGSNFTLKIRSTKLEDSAMYFCASSLRVYNQPQHFGDGTRLSIL.

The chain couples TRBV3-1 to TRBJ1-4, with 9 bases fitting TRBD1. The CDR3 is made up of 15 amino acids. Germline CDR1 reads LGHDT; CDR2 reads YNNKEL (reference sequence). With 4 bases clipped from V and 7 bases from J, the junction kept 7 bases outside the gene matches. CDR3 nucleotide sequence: TGTGCCAGCAGCCTTCGGGACAGGGTTGGTGAAAAACTGTTTTTT. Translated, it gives CASSLRDRVGEKLFF.

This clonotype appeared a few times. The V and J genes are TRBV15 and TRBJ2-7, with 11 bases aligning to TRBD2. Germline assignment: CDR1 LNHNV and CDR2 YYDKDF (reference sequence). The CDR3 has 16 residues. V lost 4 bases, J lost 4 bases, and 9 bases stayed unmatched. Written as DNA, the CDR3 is TGTGCCACCAGCAAGGACCCCGGGACTAGCGGATACGAGCAGTACTTC. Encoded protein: CATSKDPGTSGYEQYF.

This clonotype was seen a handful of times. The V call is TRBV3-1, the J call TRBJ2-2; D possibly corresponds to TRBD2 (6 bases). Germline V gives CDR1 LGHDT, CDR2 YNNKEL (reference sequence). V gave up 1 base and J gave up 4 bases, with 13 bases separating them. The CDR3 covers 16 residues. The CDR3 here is CASSQAAGLGTGELFF. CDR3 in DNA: TGTGCCAGCAGCCAAGCGGCGGGGCTGGGCACCGGGGAGCTGTTTTTT.